This T cell receptor (beta chain) comes out of a study of neurological immune-mediated disorders. Study-wide findings and caveats: Expansion of TCR clones was greatest in HTLV-1-associated myelopathy and smallest in multiple sclerosis, where it fell below that of healthy controls. Because no CDR3 amino acid sequences were shared across subjects by expanded clones, private repertoires were suggested in all groups.

Via MiXCR, TCRdb re-called the 5' RACE reads, giving one row per CDR3 protein. The sample includes approximately 38,000 distinct CDR3 sequences, around 10% seen only once; the top ten take less than 5%. Trimming cost V 6 bases and J 8 bases, with 19 bases left between them. Germline V gene sequence: CDR1 DFQATT, CDR2 SNEGSKA (reference sequence). There are 13 residues in the CDR3. This clonotype was detected ten times or more. Its antigen remains unidentified. This chain uses TRBV20-1 with TRBJ1-2, with D tentatively TRBD1 (6 bases). Sequencing was performed on CD4+ T cells from blood. This TCR was sampled from a woman aged 30 to 39 with HTLV-1-associated myelopathy (HAM/TSP). The CDR3 is CSALIQGTGGYTF. CDR3 bases: TGCAGTGCCCTGATACAGGGAACCGGGGGCTACACCTTC.